Detailed here is one T cell receptor beta chain. TCRdb called the RT-PCR reads again in MiXCR, with one record for every CDR3 protein. The repertoire consists of about 540,000 distinct CDR3 sequences, with roughly 25% occurring once and the leading ten covering around 2.8%. This sample is drawn from a study of response to subunit inactivated influenza vaccine. This CDR3 is built from 11 residues. Germline CDR1 reads SGHDN; CDR2 reads FVKESK. Between the trimmed V and J ends, which lost 3 bases and 5 bases, there was a span of 5 bases. These data were also filed under a second study, of T cells expressing NK-cell markers. Per that paper: The authors made TCR beta cDNA libraries by 5'RACE template switching. This switching added a universal primer site and UMIs. Just one sequenced donor of eight was HCMV-seronegative, while seven were seropositive. In several donors, dominant clonotypes made up roughly 25-60.1% of CD3+CD56-NKG2C+ cells.

The material sequenced was CD4+ T cells sorted from PBMCs, taken 11 to 12 days after vaccination. The TCR was taken from a man aged 45-65 years who received an inactivated influenza vaccine. The V and J genes are TRBV14 and TRBJ2-7; unclear D gene. In DNA form, the CDR3 reads TGTGCCAGCAGCCATGCCAACGAGCAGTACTTC. Encoded protein: CASSHANEQYF.